A single count supports the clone carrying this TCR beta chain. At one end, the junction sequence differs from germline, possibly due to a read error. A quantity of roughly 0.5 to 1 ug RNA underwent reverse transcription using random hexamers. Amplification of TCR beta CDR3 spanned 54 Vbeta and 13 Jbeta via immunoSEQ multiplex PCR. TCRdb recomputed calls from the immunoSEQ multiplex PCR reads with MiXCR, one row per CDR3 protein. The profile covers about 400,000 distinct CDR3 sequences, with around 83% appearing a single time and 0.09% to 0.15% taken by the ten largest. The data originate from a study of CD8 T cells in Susac syndrome. Germline V gene lookup returns CDR1 MNHEY and CDR2 SVGAGI. The CDR3 spans 15 residues. Peripheral blood CD8+ and CD4+ T cells were profiled by TCR beta sequencing. Stable or active relapsing-remitting multiple sclerosis, untreated and meeting revised McDonald criteria, defined the controls.

The sample comprised CD8+ T cells from PBMCs. The receptor was isolated from a human donor with multiple sclerosis. This chain uses TRBV6-5 with TRBJ2-2; D might be TRBD1 (6 bases). CDR3: CAGSYPGHYTGELFF. The CDR3 nucleotides read TGTGCCGGCAGTTACCCGGGACACTACACCGGGGAGCTGTTTTTT.